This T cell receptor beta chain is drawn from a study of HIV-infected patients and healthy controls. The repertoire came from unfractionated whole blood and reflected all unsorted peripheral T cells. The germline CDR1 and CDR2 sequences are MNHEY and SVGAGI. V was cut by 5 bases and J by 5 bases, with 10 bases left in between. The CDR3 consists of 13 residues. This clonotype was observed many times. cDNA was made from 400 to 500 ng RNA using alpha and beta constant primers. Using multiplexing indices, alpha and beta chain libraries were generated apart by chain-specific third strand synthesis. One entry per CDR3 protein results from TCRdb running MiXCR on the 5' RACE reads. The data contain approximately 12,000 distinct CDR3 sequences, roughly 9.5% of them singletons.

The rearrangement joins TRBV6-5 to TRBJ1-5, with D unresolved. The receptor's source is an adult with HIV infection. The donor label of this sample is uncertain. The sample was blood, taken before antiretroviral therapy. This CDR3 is CASSPGPYQPQHF. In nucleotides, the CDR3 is TGTGCCAGCAGTCCTGGGCCATATCAGCCCCAGCATTTT.